A single sample gave rise to the 21 T cell receptor beta chains below, sequenced in a study of T cell responses to AZD1222 COVID-19 vaccine. Clones were sequenced by immunoSEQ multiplex PCR, and TCRdb holds only the in-frame ones, with some missing. The data hold 100,000 to 150,000 clones, with approximately 90% observed a single time. The sample here was peripheral blood, taken on day 0 of MenACWY control vaccination. The source is an adult in good health.

The gene calls are TRBV29-1 and TRBJ2-3; TRBD2 aligns across 15 bases. J gave up 1 base and V 5 bases, and 10 bases lay outside the gene matches. Germline CDR1 SQVTM, CDR2 ANQGSEA. The CDR3 sequence is 18 residues long. The CDR3, as DNA: TGCAGCGTTACCGTGAGGACTAGCGGGAGGGCCGGCACAGATACGCAGTATTTT. Translating gives CSVTVRTSGRAGTDTQYF.

The genes are TRBV7-9 and TRBJ2-7; D is possibly TRBD1 or TRBD2 (5 bases each). The germline V and J ends were trimmed by 0 bases and 1 base, with 22 bases remaining between them. Germline CDR1 SEHNR, CDR2 FQNEAQ (reference sequence). This CDR3 spans 19 amino acids. Written as DNA, the CDR3 is TGTGCCAGCAGCTTAGCCGCAGGGTTCGACCGAGGGCTTTCCTACGAGCAGTACTTC. Translation gives CASSLAAGFDRGLSYEQYF.

The chain employs TRBV11-3 and TRBJ1-1; D not certain. The CDR3 runs to 16 residues. V dropped 3 bases and J dropped 1 base, with 15 bases sitting between them. Germline V CDR1 and CDR2: SGHNT, YENEEA. The CDR3 is CASSFGPCERNTEAFF. CDR3 in DNA: TGTGCCAGCAGCTTCGGACCCTGCGAAAGGAACACTGAAGCTTTCTTT.

This clone was found once. The gene calls are TRBV10-3 and TRBJ2-2; TRBD2 agrees at 9 bases. With 11 bases clipped from V and 5 bases from J, the junction kept 15 bases outside the gene matches. Germline values: CDR1 ENHRY, CDR2 SYGVKD. The CDR3 has 16 amino acids. CDR3 DNA: TGTGCCTCCGGGTCGCGGGATAGCGGGGGTACCGGGGAGCTGTTTTTT. Encoded protein: CASGSRDSGGTGELFF.

The chain couples TRBV6-6 to TRBJ1-2; 7 bases line up with TRBD1. The V segment lost 6 bases and the J segment 3 bases; nucleotides outside the gene matches: 1. In germline, CDR1 is MNHNY, CDR2 SVGAGI (reference sequence). This CDR3 comprises 12 residues. CDR3 in amino acids: CASRQGDYGYTF. In nucleotides, the CDR3 is TGTGCCAGCAGGCAGGGGGACTATGGCTACACCTTC.

The chain links TRBV27 to TRBJ1-5; the D gene is possibly TRBD1 (6 bases). This CDR3 has 16 amino acids. The germline gives CDR1 MNHEY, CDR2 SMNVEV (reference sequence). V was shortened by 5 bases and J by 7 bases, with 21 bases between the two germline ends. The CDR3 DNA reads as TGTGCCAGCAGTACTAAAGGCGGCAGGGGCATCCAGCCCCAGCATTTT. It translates to CASSTKGGRGIQPQHF.

The V gene is TRBV9, the J gene TRBJ2-5, with D tentatively TRBD2 (5 bases). The CDR3 runs to 16 residues. Looked up from germline, CDR1 is SGDLS and CDR2 is YYNGEE. Trimming pared 3 bases from V and 5 bases from J, leaving 20 bases between. The CDR3 is CASSGEGQMPPETQYF. CDR3 bases: TGTGCCAGCAGCGGTGAGGGCCAGATGCCACCTGAGACCCAGTACTTC.

J is TRBJ2-1 and V is TRBV7-9; TRBD1 aligns across 7 bases. Germline assignment: CDR1 SEHNR and CDR2 FQNEAQ (reference sequence). V lost 4 bases, J lost 5 bases, and 14 bases stayed unmatched. CDR3 length: 17 amino acids. CDR3 sequence: CASSSVRQGLPDNEQFF. Here the CDR3 DNA reads TGTGCCAGCAGCTCGGTCCGACAGGGCCTGCCTGACAATGAGCAGTTCTTC.

The chain links TRBV7-3 to TRBJ2-5; D possibly uses TRBD1 or TRBD2 (5 bases each). The CDR3 length is 15 residues. Trimming took 2 bases from V and 0 from J, leaving 10 bases between them. The V gene's germline CDR1 is SGHTA and CDR2 FQGTGA. CDR3 sequence reads: CASSLGGDDQETQYF. The DNA of the CDR3 is TGTGCCAGCAGCTTAGGTGGGGACGACCAAGAGACCCAGTACTTC.

The chain uses TRBV20-1 and TRBJ2-5, with no clear D. Germline V gene lookup returns CDR1 DFQATT and CDR2 SNEGSKA (reference sequence). The CDR3 is 13 residues long. The V gene lost 3 bases and the J gene lost 5 bases, with 13 bases spanning the gap. The CDR3, as DNA: TGCAGTGCTAGTAGGTCCCAGCCTGAGACCCAGTACTTC. As protein: CSASRSQPETQYF.

The V gene is TRBV6-6, the J gene TRBJ2-5, with 10 nucleotides matching TRBD1. Unmatched junction bases numbered 9, after V lost 4 bases and J lost 4 bases. The CDR3 runs to 16 residues. Germline V gives CDR1 MNHNY, CDR2 SVGAGI (reference sequence). The CDR3 protein is CASSSSRTGGSETQYF. Here the CDR3 DNA reads TGTGCCAGCAGTTCGAGTCGGACAGGGGGTTCAGAGACCCAGTACTTC.

Points on this clone: Distinct nucleotide sequences in the sample also encode this CDR3. The CDR3 nucleotides are TGTGCCAGCAGCGTAGACGGGAACACTGAAGCTTTCTTT. Translation gives CASSVDGNTEAFF. The chain links TRBV9 to TRBJ1-1; D gene unclear. With 0 bases removed from V and 1 base from J, the gap between germline ends came to 4 bases. From germline, CDR1 is SGDLS and CDR2 YYNGEE. This CDR3 has 13 amino acids.

The chain recombines TRBV7-9 with TRBJ2-1, with 9 bases lining up with TRBD2. This CDR3 spans 16 amino acids. CDR1 SEHNR and CDR2 FQNEAQ come from the germline V gene (reference sequence). Trimming took 4 bases from V and 10 from J; bases not matched to a gene: 14. The CDR3 here is CASSSLAGEPLHEQFF. The CDR3 DNA reads as TGTGCCAGCAGCTCCTTAGCGGGAGAGCCCCTACACGAGCAGTTCTTC.

This chain connects TRBV6-1 to TRBJ2-1, with 10 bases lining up with TRBD2. This CDR3 has 15 amino acids. CDR1 is MNHNS, CDR2 SASEGT, per germline. V lost 2 bases, J lost 9 bases, and 7 bases stayed unmatched. CDR3 sequence: CASSELAGAGVEQFF. CDR3 coding DNA: TGTGCCAGCAGTGAACTAGCGGGAGCGGGAGTTGAGCAGTTCTTC.

This clone was observed a few times. The chain is built from TRBV5-1 and TRBJ2-7; D is undetermined. V lost 0 bases and J lost 0, with 7 bases in between. The V gene's germline CDR1 is SGHRS and CDR2 YFSETQ. The CDR3 runs to 14 residues. This chain's CDR3 is CASSLGVSSYEQYF. The CDR3 nucleotides are TGCGCCAGCAGCTTGGGCGTGAGCTCCTACGAGCAGTACTTC.

The chain couples TRBV10-2 to TRBJ2-3; 7 bases are shared with TRBD2. J gave up 1 base and V 6 bases, and 13 bases lay outside the gene matches. The germline gives CDR1 WSHSY, CDR2 SAAADI. The CDR3 contains 17 residues. CDR3 in amino acids: CASSSGGMGIGTDTQYF. DNA for the CDR3: TGCGCCAGCAGCTCCGGGGGGATGGGGATCGGCACAGATACGCAGTATTTT.

This clone was seen a single time. The rearrangement uses TRBV3-1 (or the pseudogene TRBV3-2) and TRBJ1-2; 9 nucleotides agree with TRBD1. V shed 2 bases and J 4 bases; nucleotides not matched to a gene: 8. CDR1 and CDR2 from the germline V gene are LGHDT and YNNKEL (reference sequence). The CDR3 contains 16 residues. The CDR3 region has the DNA TGTGCCAGCAGCCAACTAATTACAGGGGGCAGCTATGGCTACACCTTC. The encoded protein is CASSQLITGGSYGYTF.

On this clone itself: One end of the junction fails to match germline, which may point to a read error. V gene TRBV7-3 combines with J gene TRBJ2-7; the D gene is possibly TRBD2 (5 bases). The CDR3 has 14 residues. The germline CDR1 and CDR2 sequences are SGHTA and FQGTGA. Here the CDR3 DNA reads TGTGCCAGCAGCGTAACGCCGGGATCCTACGAGCAGTACTTC. Amino acid sequence: CASSVTPGSYEQYF.

The V gene is TRBV6-1, the J gene TRBJ1-6; 10 bases are a match to TRBD1. This CDR3 has 18 residues. Trimming cost V 3 bases and J 6 bases; bases outside gene matches: 11. Germline-derived CDR1 and CDR2 are MNHNS and SASEGT. CDR3 DNA sequence: TGTGCCAGCAGTGATTTGAACCGGGACAGGGGACGTAATTCACCCCTCCACTTT. As protein: CASSDLNRDRGRNSPLHF.

Only a few counts were recorded for this clone. The chain couples TRBV6-5 to TRBJ1-3, with unresolved D. This CDR3 comprises 14 residues. V lost 0 bases and J 0 bases, leaving 3 bases between the germline ends. Germline assignment: CDR1 MNHEY and CDR2 SVGAGI. In DNA, the CDR3 is TGTGCCAGCAGTTACTCGATCTCTGGAAACACCATATATTTT. Its protein product is CASSYSISGNTIYF.

The rearrangement links TRBV30 to TRBJ1-2; D gene uncertain. Trimming left V 0 bases short and J 1 base short, with 12 bases between. The CDR3 sequence is 15 residues long. From germline, CDR1 is GTSNPN and CDR2 SVGIG (reference sequence). The CDR3 region has the DNA TGTGCCTGGAGTGTTACCCCACGGAATAACTATGGCTACACCTTC. Its protein is CAWSVTPRNNYGYTF.